Sequencing of this T cell receptor beta chain was carried out in a study of T cells after somatic rescue of genetic block. Sequencing used immunoSEQ multiplex PCR; TCRdb keeps in-frame clones, though not all of them. The data show more than 10,000 clones, roughly 73% seen once. The clonotype originates from a boy aged 10-17 years. The sequenced material came from peripheral blood mononuclear cells (PBMCs).

The CDR3 loop reads CASSSSAVAREQYF. The DNA for the CDR3 is TGTGCCAGCAGCTCATCCGCGGTCGCGCGGGAGCAGTACTTC. V and J are TRBV11-2 and TRBJ2-7; no clear D. This CDR3 region has 14 residues. Germline CDR1 and CDR2: SGHAT and FQNNGV. Trimming removed 4 bases at V and 7 bases at J, with 17 bases between. The full variable domain, its missing parts supplied by reference TRBV11-2 and TRBJ2-7, is EAGVAQSPRYKIIEKRQSVAFWCNPISGHATLYWYQQILGQGPKLLIQFQNNGVVDDSQLPKDRFSAERLKGVDSTLKIQPAKLEDSAVYLCASSSSAVAREQYFGPGTRLTVT.